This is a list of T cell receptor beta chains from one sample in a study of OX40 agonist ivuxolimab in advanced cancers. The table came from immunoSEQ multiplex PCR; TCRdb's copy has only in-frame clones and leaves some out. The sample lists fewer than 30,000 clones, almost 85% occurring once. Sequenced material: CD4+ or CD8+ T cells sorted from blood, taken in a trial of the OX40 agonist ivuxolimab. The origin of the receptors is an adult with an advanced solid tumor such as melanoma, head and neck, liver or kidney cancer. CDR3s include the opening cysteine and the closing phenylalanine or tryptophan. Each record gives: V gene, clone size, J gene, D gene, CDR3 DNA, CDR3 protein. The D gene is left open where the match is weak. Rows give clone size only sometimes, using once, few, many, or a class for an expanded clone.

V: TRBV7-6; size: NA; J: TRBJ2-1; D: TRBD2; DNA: TGTGCCAGCAGCTTTTATAGCGGGAGCTCCTACAATGAGCAGTTCTTC; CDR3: CASSFYSGSSYNEQFF
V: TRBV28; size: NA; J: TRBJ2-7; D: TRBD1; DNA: TGTGCCAGCAGTTTGGGGACAGGAGCCTACGAGCAGTACTTC; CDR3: CASSLGTGAYEQYF
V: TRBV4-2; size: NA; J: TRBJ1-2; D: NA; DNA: TGTGCCAGCAGTCCAGCCTCCTCTAACTATGGCTACACCTTC; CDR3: CASSPASSNYGYTF
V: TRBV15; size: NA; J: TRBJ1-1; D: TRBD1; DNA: TGTGCCACCTCCGGGGACAGATCCACTGAAGCTTTCTTT; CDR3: CATSGDRSTEAFF
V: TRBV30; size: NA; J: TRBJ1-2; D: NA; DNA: TGTGCCTGGATGGGGGCGGTGGGACCCTACTATGGCTACACCTTC; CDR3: CAWMGAVGPYYGYTF
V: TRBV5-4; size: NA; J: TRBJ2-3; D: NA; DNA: TGTGCCAGCAGCTTGGCAGGGGCTAGAATAAATTCAGATACGCAGTATTTT; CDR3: CASSLAGARINSDTQYF
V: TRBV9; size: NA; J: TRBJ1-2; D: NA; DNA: TGTGCCAGCAGCGCCTGGGGAGGGGAAAAAGGTGGCTACACCTTC; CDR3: CASSAWGGEKGGYTF
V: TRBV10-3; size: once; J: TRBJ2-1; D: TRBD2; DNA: TGTGCCATCAGTGGCGGGACTAGCGGGAGATACAATGAGCAGTTCTTC; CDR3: CAISGGTSGRYNEQFF
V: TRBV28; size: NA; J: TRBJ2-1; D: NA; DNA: TGTGCCAGCACCATGGCCGCGGGCGGTGAGCAGTTCTTC; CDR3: CASTMAAGGEQFF
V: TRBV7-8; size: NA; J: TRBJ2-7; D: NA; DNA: TGTGCCAGCAGCCTGGGACACAACTCCTACGAGCAGTACTTC; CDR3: CASSLGHNSYEQYF
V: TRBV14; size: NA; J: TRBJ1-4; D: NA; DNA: TGTGCCAGCAGCCAAATGGGCGAAAAACTGTTTTTT; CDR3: CASSQMGEKLFF
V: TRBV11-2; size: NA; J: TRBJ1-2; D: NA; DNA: TGTGCCAGCAGCTCCCTTGGACAGTTAGGCTACACCTTC; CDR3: CASSSLGQLGYTF
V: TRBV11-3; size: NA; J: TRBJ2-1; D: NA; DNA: TGTGCCAGCAGCTTAGTCTCGGGGGTCGTCTACAATGAGCAGTTCTTC; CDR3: CASSLVSGVVYNEQFF
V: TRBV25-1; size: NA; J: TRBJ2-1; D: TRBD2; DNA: TGTGCCAGCAGTGAATCCCCAGCGGGAACATTCAATGAGCAGTTCTTC; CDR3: CASSESPAGTFNEQFF
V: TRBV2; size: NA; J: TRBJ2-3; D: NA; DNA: TGTGCCAGCGGGTCTTCCACGGGGGATACGCAGTATTTT; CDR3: CASGSSTGDTQYF
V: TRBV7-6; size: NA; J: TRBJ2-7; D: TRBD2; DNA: TGTGCCAGCAGCCTCACTAGCGGGGGGGCCGAGCAGTACTTC; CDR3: CASSLTSGGAEQYF
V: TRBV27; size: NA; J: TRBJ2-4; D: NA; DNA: TGTGCCAGCAGTCATGCCCCAAAAAACATTCAGTACTTC; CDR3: CASSHAPKNIQYF
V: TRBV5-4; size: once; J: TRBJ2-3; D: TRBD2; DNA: TGTGCCAGCAGCGGAACGGGACTAGCGGGAGACGTGAGGCCAGATACGCAGTATTTT; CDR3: CASSGTGLAGDVRPDTQYF
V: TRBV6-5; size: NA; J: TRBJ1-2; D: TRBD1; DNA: TGTGCCAGCAGTCGCGACAGGGGAAGTGGCTACACCTTC; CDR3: CASSRDRGSGYTF
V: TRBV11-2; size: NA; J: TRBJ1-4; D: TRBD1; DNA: TGTGCCAGCAGCGGGGGACAGGGGCCTTATGAAAAACTGTTTTTT; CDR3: CASSGGQGPYEKLFF
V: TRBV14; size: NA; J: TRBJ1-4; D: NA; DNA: TGTGCCAGCAGCCAAGGGGGCACTAATGAAAAACTGTTTTTT; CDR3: CASSQGGTNEKLFF
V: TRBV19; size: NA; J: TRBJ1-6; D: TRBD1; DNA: TGTGCCAGTAGTATGGGAACAGGGGGCGAGTATAAGGGGTCCTATAATTCACCCCTCCACTTT; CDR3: CASSMGTGGEYKGSYNSPLHF
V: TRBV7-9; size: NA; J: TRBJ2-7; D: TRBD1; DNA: TGTGCCAGCAGTCCCGACAGGGCTAGAGCCTACGAGCAGTACTTC; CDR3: CASSPDRARAYEQYF
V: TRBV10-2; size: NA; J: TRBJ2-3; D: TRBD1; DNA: TGCGCCAGCAGTGAACTAGAAAGGGGACAGACAGATACGCAGTATTTT; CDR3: CASSELERGQTDTQYF
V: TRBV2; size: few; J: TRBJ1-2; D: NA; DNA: TGTGCCAGCAGGGAATCCTATGGCTACACCTTC; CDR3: CASRESYGYTF
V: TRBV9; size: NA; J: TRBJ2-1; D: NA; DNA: TGTGCCAGCAGCGGGCATGGGGGCAATGAGCAGTTCTTC; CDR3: CASSGHGGNEQFF